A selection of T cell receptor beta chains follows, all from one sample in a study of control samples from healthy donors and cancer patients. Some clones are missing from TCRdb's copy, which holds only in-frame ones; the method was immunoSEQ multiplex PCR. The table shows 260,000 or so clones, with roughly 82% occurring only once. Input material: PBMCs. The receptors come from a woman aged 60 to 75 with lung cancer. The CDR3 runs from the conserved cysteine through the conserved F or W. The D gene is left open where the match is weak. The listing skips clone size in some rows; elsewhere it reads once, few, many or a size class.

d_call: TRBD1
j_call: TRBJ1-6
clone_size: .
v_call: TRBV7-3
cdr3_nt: TGTGCCAGCAGCTTGATTGGACAGGGGAGCGGGTCACCCCTCCACTTT
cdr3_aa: CASSLIGQGSGSPLHF

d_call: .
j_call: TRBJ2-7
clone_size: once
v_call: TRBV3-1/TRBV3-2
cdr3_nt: TGTGCCAGCAGCTACGCGGGCGCGCAGTACTTC
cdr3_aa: CASSYAGAQYF

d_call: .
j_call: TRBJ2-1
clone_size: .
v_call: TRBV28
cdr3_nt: TGTGCCAGCACCAGGCCTGGGATAGAGAATGAGCAGTTCTTC
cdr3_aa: CASTRPGIENEQFF

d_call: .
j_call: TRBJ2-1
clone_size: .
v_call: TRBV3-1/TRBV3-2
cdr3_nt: TGTGCCAGCAGCCAAATGCTAGGTGGTGAGCAGTTCTTC
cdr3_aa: CASSQMLGGEQFF

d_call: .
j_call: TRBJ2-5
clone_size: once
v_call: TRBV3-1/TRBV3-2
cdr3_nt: TGTGCCAGCAGCCCAGCGGGCGGAGAAGAGACCCAGTACTTC
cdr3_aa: CASSPAGGEETQYF

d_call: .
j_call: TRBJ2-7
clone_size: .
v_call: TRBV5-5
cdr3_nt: TGTGCCAGCAGTACGCGGGACGGGGGATCTTACGAGCAGTACTTC
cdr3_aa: CASSTRDGGSYEQYF

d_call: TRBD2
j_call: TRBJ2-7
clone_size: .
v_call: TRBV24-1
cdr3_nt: TGTGCCACTCAGGGACTAGCGGGAGCTAATTCCTACGAGCAGTACTTC
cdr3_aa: CATQGLAGANSYEQYF

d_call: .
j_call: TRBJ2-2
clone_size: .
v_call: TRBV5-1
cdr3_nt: TGCGCCAGCAGCTTGGGGGGCCAGTACACCGGGGAGCTGTTTTTT
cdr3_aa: CASSLGGQYTGELFF

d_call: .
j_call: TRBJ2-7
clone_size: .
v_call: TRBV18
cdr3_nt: TGTGCCAGCTCACCCGGGACTCAGGACGAGCAGTACTTC
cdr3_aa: CASSPGTQDEQYF

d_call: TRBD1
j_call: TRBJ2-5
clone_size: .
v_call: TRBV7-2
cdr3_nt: TGTGCCAGCAGCTTGGGACAGGGAAGGAGGGGGACCCAGTACTTC
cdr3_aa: CASSLGQGRRGTQYF

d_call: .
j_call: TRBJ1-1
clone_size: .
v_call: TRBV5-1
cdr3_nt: TGCGCCAGCAGCTGGGGGACCGCGGCTGAAGCTTTCTTT
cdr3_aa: CASSWGTAAEAFF

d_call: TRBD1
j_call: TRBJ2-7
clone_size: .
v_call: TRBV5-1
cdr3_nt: TGCGCCAGCAGCTTCTTACAGGGGGCCAAGGAGCAGTACTTC
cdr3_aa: CASSFLQGAKEQYF

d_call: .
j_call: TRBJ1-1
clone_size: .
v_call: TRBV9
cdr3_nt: TGTGCCAGCAGCGTAGCTAGCACCCCGGCTGAAGCTTTCTTT
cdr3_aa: CASSVASTPAEAFF

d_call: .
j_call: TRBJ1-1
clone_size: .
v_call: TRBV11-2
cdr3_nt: TGTGCCAGCAGCCAAGAAGGGGACCTTTACACTGAAGCTTTCTTT
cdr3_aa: CASSQEGDLYTEAFF

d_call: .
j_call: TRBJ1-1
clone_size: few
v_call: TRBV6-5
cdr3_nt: TGTGCCAGCAGCCAGGGGACCTTGGGCACTGAAGCTTTCTTT
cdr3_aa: CASSQGTLGTEAFF

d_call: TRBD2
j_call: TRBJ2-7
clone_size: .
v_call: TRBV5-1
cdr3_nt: TGCGCCAGCTTCGGGACTAGCGGGGGGGACCTGGGCGAGCAGTACTTC
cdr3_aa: CASFGTSGGDLGEQYF

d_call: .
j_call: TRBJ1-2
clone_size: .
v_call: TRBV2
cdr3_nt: TGTGCCACGGGTCCAGGCACCCTGGCCCACTATGGCTACACCTTC
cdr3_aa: CATGPGTLAHYGYTF

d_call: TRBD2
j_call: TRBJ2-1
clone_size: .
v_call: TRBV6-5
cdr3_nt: TGTGCCAGCAGTTACTCGGGACTAGTAGGAGCCAATGAGCAGTTCTTC
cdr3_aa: CASSYSGLVGANEQFF

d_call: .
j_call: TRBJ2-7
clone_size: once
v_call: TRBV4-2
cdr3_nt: TGTGCCAGCAGCCAGGCGACAGGTGCCTACGAGCAGTACTTC
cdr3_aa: CASSQATGAYEQYF

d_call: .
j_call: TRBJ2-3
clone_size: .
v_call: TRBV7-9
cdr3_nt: TGTGCCAGCAGCAATGGAACCTACAGTACTACAGATACGCAGTATTTT
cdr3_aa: CASSNGTYSTTDTQYF

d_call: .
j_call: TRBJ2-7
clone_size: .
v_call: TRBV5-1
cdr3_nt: TGCGCCAGCAAGGACGCCTACGAGCAGTACTTC
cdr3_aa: CASKDAYEQYF

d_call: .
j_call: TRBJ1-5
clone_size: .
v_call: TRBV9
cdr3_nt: TGTGCCAGCAGCGTAGACTACCACCAGCCCCAGCATTTT
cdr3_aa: CASSVDYHQPQHF

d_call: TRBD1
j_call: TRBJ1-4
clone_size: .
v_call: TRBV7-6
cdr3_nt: TGTGCCAGCAGCGACGGACAGGGAGGGGAAAAACTGTTTTTT
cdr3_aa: CASSDGQGGEKLFF

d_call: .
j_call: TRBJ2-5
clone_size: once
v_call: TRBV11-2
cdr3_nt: TGTGCCAGCTCGAACGGACCAGGGGAGACCCAGTACTTC
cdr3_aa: CASSNGPGETQYF

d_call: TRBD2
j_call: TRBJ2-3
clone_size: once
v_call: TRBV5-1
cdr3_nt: TGCGCCAGCAGCTTGGGACTAGCGGGAGGGGATACGCAGTATTTT
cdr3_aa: CASSLGLAGGDTQYF

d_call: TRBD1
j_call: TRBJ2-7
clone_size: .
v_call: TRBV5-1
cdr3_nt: TGCGCCAGCAGCGACCCGGGACAGGGCGTACAGCAGTACTTC
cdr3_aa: CASSDPGQGVQQYF

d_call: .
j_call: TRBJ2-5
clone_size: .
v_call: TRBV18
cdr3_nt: TGTGCCAGCTCACCTAAACGGGCAGAGCAAGAGACCCAGTACTTC
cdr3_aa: CASSPKRAEQETQYF

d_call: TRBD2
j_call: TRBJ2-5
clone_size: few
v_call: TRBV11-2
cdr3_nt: TGTGCCAGCAGCTTAGGCAGCGGGATCCATGGGGAGACCCAGTACTTC
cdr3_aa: CASSLGSGIHGETQYF

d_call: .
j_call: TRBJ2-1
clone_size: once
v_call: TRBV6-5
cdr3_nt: TGTGCCAGCAGAGACGCGGCTAATCAGTTCTTC
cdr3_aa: CASRDAANQFF

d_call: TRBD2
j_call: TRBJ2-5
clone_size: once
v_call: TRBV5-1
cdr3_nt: TGCGCCAGCAGCCAGGGACTAGCGGCCAGGAGTCGAGAGACCCAGTACTTC
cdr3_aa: CASSQGLAARSRETQYF

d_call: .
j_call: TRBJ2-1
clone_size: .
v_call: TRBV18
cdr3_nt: TGTGCCAGCTTACTCGGCCTGGCAGGGTACGATGAGCAGTTCTTC
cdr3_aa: CASLLGLAGYDEQFF

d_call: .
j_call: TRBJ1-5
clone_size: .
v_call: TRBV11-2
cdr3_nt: TGTGCCAGCAGACCTATACAGCGGAGCAATCAGCCCCAGCATTTT
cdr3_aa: CASRPIQRSNQPQHF

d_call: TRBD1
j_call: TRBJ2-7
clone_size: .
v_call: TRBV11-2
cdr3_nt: TGTGCCAGCAGCCAAGGGGGGACAGGGGGCGCGTACGAGCAGTACTTC
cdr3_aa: CASSQGGTGGAYEQYF

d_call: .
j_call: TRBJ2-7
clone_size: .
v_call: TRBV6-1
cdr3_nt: TGTGCCAGCAGTGAGGGGGTAACGGTCGAGCAGTACTTC
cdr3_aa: CASSEGVTVEQYF

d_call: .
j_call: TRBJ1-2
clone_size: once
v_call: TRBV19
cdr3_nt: TGTGCCAGTAGTATCGGGCAGAAGACTGGCTACACCTTC
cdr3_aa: CASSIGQKTGYTF

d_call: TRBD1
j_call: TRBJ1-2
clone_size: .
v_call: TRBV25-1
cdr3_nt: TGTGCCAGCAGTGAGCCTGGGACAGGGGGCGATGGCTACACCTTC
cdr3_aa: CASSEPGTGGDGYTF

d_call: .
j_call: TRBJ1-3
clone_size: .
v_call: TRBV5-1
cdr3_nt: TGCGCCAGCTCCCTGGACCTAGGAAACACCATATATTTT
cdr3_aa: CASSLDLGNTIYF

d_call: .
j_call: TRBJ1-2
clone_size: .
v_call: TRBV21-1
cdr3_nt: TGTGCCAGCAAGGATCCCCTTTCCCTATATGGCTACACCTTC
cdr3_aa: CASKDPLSLYGYTF

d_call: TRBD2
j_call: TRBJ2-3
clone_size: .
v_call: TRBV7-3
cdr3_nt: TGTGCCAGCAGCGGACTAGCGGGGGGGCCCACAGATACGCAGTATTTT
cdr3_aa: CASSGLAGGPTDTQYF

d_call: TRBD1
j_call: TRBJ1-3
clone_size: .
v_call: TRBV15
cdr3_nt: TGTGCCACCAGCAGAGACAGACAGGGGGTTTGGATCTCTGGAAACACCATATATTTT
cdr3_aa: CATSRDRQGVWISGNTIYF

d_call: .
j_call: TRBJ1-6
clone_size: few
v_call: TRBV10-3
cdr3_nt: TGTGCCATCAGTGAGTTCCCAGGGGCAAATTCACCCCTCCACTTT
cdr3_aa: CAISEFPGANSPLHF

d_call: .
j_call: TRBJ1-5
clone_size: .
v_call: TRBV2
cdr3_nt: TGTGCCAGCGTCGACAGGCCGGACGGGGGTCAGCCCCAGCATTTT
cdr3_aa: CASVDRPDGGQPQHF

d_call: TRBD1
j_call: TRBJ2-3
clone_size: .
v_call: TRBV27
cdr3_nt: TGTGCCAGCAGGGGGGTCGCGACAGGGCATGTCACAGATACGCAGTATTTT
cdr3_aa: CASRGVATGHVTDTQYF

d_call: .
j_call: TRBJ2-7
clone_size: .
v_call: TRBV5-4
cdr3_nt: TGTGCCAGCAGCTTGATGGGCTACGAGCAGTACTTC
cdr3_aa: CASSLMGYEQYF

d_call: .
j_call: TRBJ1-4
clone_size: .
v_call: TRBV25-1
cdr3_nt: TGTGCCAGCAGTCAAACCTTACAGGCCCTAGGGGAAAAACTGTTTTTT
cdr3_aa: CASSQTLQALGEKLFF

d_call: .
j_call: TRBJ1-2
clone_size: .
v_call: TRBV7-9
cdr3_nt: TGTGCCAGCAGCTTAGAGCCGGGGGCGAGGGGCTACACCTTC
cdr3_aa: CASSLEPGARGYTF

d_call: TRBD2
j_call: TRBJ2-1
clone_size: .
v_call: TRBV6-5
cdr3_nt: TGTGCCAGCAGAGGACTAGCGAGCTCCTACAATGAGCAGTTCTTC
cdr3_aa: CASRGLASSYNEQFF

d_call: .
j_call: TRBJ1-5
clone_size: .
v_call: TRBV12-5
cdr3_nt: TGTGCTAGTGGTCCAGGGGGCAATCAGCCCCAGCATTTT
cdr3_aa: CASGPGGNQPQHF

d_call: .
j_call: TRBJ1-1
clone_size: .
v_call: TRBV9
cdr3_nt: TGTGCCAGCAGCGTAGGATCGAACACTGAAGCTTTCTTT
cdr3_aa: CASSVGSNTEAFF

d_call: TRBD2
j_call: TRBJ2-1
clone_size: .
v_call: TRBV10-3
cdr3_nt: TGTGCCACCAGGACTAGCGGGAGTCCCTACAATGAGCAGTTCTTC
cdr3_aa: CATRTSGSPYNEQFF

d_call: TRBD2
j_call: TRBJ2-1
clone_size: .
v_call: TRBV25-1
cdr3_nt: TGTGCCAGCAGAGGAGGGAGGGGCTACAATGAGCAGTTCTTC
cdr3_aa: CASRGGRGYNEQFF

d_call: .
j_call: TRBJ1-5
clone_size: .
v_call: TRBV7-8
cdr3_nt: TGTGCCAGCAGCTTAGCCCCGGAAGGACAGCCCCAGCATTTT
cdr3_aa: CASSLAPEGQPQHF